Shown below are 14 T cell receptor beta chains from a single sample sequenced in a study of T cells in Graves' hyperthyroidism and ophthalmopathy. TCR beta CDR3 region amplification was performed from RNA transcripts. The HTBI primer set was used in a first-round RT-PCR of the TCR CDR3. Each CDR3 protein gets one entry after TCRdb re-called the multiplex PCR reads with MiXCR. Of hundreds of thousands of distinct CDR3 sequences in the sample, 35% to 55% were seen once. The sequencing input was peripheral blood or thyroid tissue (not recorded which). Receptor source: a woman under 30 with Graves' hyperthyroidism.

In this sample, this clonotype turned up many times. V and J are TRBV15 and TRBJ1-5; D unresolved. Trimming removed 0 bases at V and 0 bases at J, with 18 bases between. The CDR3 runs 19 residues. Germline V gene lookup returns CDR1 LNHNV and CDR2 YYDKDF (reference sequence). In DNA form, the CDR3 reads TGTGCCACCAGCAGAGATCTAAACCCGTCCGGTAATAGCAATCAGCCCCAGCATTTT. Its protein is CATSRDLNPSGNSNQPQHF.

Details on this clonotype: Since a much larger clone is just one base distant, this may be a read error. The V and J genes are TRBV24-1 and TRBJ1-1; 7 nucleotides align to TRBD1. From germline, CDR1 is KGHDR and CDR2 SFDVKD. CDR3 length: 13 amino acids. CDR3 sequence reads: CAASETGTDEAFF. The CDR3 DNA reads TGTGCCGCCAGCGAAACCGGGACAGATGAAGCTTTCTTT.

This rearrangement joins TRBV7-2 to TRBJ2-7; D is perhaps TRBD1 (5 bases). Germline-derived CDR1 and CDR2 are SGHTA and FQGNSA. Trimming shortened V by 1 base and J by 3 bases, and 10 bases separated the two germline ends. The CDR3 loop spans 14 amino acids. The CDR3 region is CASSLERQYYEQYF. DNA for the CDR3: TGTGCCAGCAGCTTAGAGAGACAGTACTACGAGCAGTACTTC.

This clonotype appeared a few times. The chain links TRBV20-1 to TRBJ1-1; D unclear. Per germline, CDR1 DFQATT and CDR2 SNEGSKA (reference sequence). The CDR3 contains 16 residues. V was cut by 3 bases and J by 0 bases, with 17 bases left in between. This chain's CDR3 is CSASVWTGVLNTEAFF. The CDR3, as DNA: TGCAGTGCTAGCGTTTGGACGGGTGTATTGAACACTGAAGCTTTCTTT.

As regards this clonotype: Its ends do not fully match the called genes, so a read error is possible. The gene calls are TRBV10-3 and TRBJ1-2; D call uncertain. CDR3 length: 16 amino acids. Per germline, CDR1 ENHRY and CDR2 SYGVKD. CDR3 protein: CAFSEDYSAGLYGYTF. The CDR3 DNA reads as TGTGCCTTCAGTGAAGATTACAGCGCTGGACTATACGGCTACACCTTC.

The V and J genes are TRBV7-9 and TRBJ1-1; D is perhaps TRBD1 (6 bases). The CDR3 spans 13 residues. Germline CDR1 and CDR2: SEHNR and FQNEAQ (reference sequence). V shed 5 bases and J shed 3 bases, with 10 bases lying between them. The CDR3 DNA follows: TGTGCCAGCAGCCACAGGGTGGACACTGAAGCTTTCTTT. Its translation: CASSHRVDTEAFF.

The V and J genes are TRBV5-1 and TRBJ1-5; TRBD1 might be the D (5 bases). The V end lost 0 bases, the J end lost 5 bases, and 12 bases lay between the germline ends. The CDR3 is 15 amino acids. Germline CDR1 and CDR2: SGHRS and YFSETQ. CDR3 sequence: CASSLDRWGDQPQHF. CDR3 sequence (DNA): TGCGCCAGCAGCTTGGACAGGTGGGGTGATCAGCCCCAGCATTTT.

This sequence joins TRBV2 and TRBJ1-3; 7 bases are shared with TRBD1. After removal of 9 bases from V and 1 base from J, the junction contained 0 bases not matched to a gene. This CDR3 spans 12 amino acids. Germline CDR1 reads SNHLY; CDR2 reads FYNNEI. The DNA of the CDR3 is TGTGCCAGACAGGGGTCTGGAAACACCATATATTTT. The encoded protein is CARQGSGNTIYF.

In this sample, this clonotype turned up many times. The chain carries TRBV7-9 and TRBJ1-4; D gene ambiguous. This CDR3 region has 13 residues. Trimming removed 5 bases at V and 5 bases at J, with 9 bases between. The germline V gene has CDR1 SEHNR and CDR2 FQNEAQ (reference sequence). The CDR3 bases are TGTGCCAGCAGCGTTAACACGAATGAAAAACTGTTTTTT. This translates into CASSVNTNEKLFF.

This chain connects TRBV20-1 to TRBJ1-1; D is undetermined. Germline-derived CDR1 and CDR2 are DFQATT and SNEGSKA (reference sequence). CDR3 length: 13 residues. V shed 6 bases and J shed 3 bases, with 14 bases lying between them. The chain's CDR3 is CSATQEEHTEAFF. The CDR3 DNA is TGCAGTGCCACCCAGGAGGAGCACACTGAAGCTTTCTTT.

The chain couples TRBV7-9 to TRBJ1-1, with D uncertain. This CDR3 is 14 amino acids long. V shed 4 bases and J shed 3 bases, with 12 bases lying between them. In germline, CDR1 is SEHNR, CDR2 FQNEAQ (reference sequence). CDR3 sequence (DNA): TGTGCCAGCAGCTCTGAAAGTATGGACACTGAAGCTTTCTTT. Translated, it gives CASSSESMDTEAFF.

This clonotype was observed once. One junction end disagrees with the germline gene, perhaps due to a read error. CDR3 residues: CASSLDPTGVGYTF. CDR3 nucleotides: TGTGCCAGCAGCCTAGACCCGACAGGGGTTGGCTACACCTTC. This chain connects TRBV11-2 to TRBJ1-2; 8 positions match TRBD1. The CDR3 is 14 amino acids. Germline V gene lookup returns CDR1 SGHAT and CDR2 FQNNGV.

The chain uses TRBV15 and TRBJ1-5; no reliable D call. The CDR3 sequence is 12 residues long. The germline V gene has CDR1 LNHNV and CDR2 YYDKDF (reference sequence). V was cut by 5 bases and J by 6 bases, with 8 bases left in between. The CDR3 DNA reads as TGTGCCACCAGCCGGTTCACTCAGCCCCAGCATTTT. Its protein is CATSRFTQPQHF.

This chain connects TRBV2 to TRBJ2-5; weak D call: TRBD1 (6 bases). The end of the DNA fits TRBJ2-1 better, so the J call may be wrong. The CDR3 has 14 amino acids. The germline gives CDR1 SNHLY, CDR2 FYNNEI. CDR3 amino acids: CASSVSRGGNEQFF. In nucleotides, the CDR3 is TGTGCCAGCAGTGTCAGCAGGGGCGGGAATGAGCAGTTCTTC.